Below are 30 T cell receptor beta chains sequenced from a single sample in a study of CD8 T cells in Susac syndrome. The RNA, 0.5 to 1 ug, was put through reverse transcription using random hexamers. TCRdb re-called the immunoSEQ multiplex PCR reads through MiXCR, storing one row per CDR3 protein. The sample carries some 150,000 distinct CDR3 sequences, around 95% recorded once. The sequenced sample was CD4+ T cells from PBMCs. These receptors originate from a human donor with Susac syndrome.

The gene calls are TRBV4-1 and TRBJ1-5, with D perhaps matching TRBD1 (5 bases). V lost 0 bases, J lost 4 bases, and 10 bases lay in between. The germline gives CDR1 MGHRA, CDR2 YSYEKL. CDR3 length: 15 amino acids. The CDR3 is CASSQDGHPNQPQHF. DNA of the CDR3: TGCGCCAGCAGCCAAGATGGACACCCAAATCAGCCCCAGCATTTT.

This chain links TRBV12-5 with TRBJ1-2, with D unresolved. CDR1 is LGHNT, CDR2 FRNRAP, per germline. The V and J ends lost 5 bases and 4 bases respectively, with 14 bases between them. This CDR3 is built from 14 residues. CDR3 sequence: CASGPFEGLYGYTF. For the CDR3, the DNA is TGTGCTAGTGGTCCCTTTGAGGGCCTCTATGGCTACACCTTC.

This clonotype was seen only once. J is TRBJ2-6 and V is TRBV7-9; D is ambiguous. This CDR3 has 14 amino acids. Per germline, CDR1 SEHNR and CDR2 FQNEAQ (reference sequence). Trimming pared 8 bases from V and 0 bases from J, leaving 8 bases between. CDR3 amino acids: CASQSLSGANVLTF. The CDR3 DNA sequence: TGTGCCAGCCAAAGTCTCTCTGGGGCCAACGTCCTGACTTTC.

This clonotype came up once. The chain combines TRBV20-1 with TRBJ1-1; D is perhaps TRBD1 (6 bases). Germline CDR1 and CDR2: DFQATT and SNEGSKA (reference sequence). V was trimmed by 3 bases and J by 5 bases, leaving 13 bases between them. The CDR3 is 13 residues long. The CDR3 spells CSASLGRGTEAFF. In DNA, the CDR3 is TGCAGTGCTAGTCTGGGTAGGGGGACTGAAGCTTTCTTT.

The genes are TRBV20-1 and TRBJ1-1; 8 bases are a match to TRBD1. V shed 1 base, J shed 4 bases, and the junction held 2 bases outside the gene matches. The germline gives CDR1 DFQATT, CDR2 SNEGSKA (reference sequence). This CDR3 is built from 13 residues. The DNA of the CDR3 is TGCAGTGCTAGAGCTACAGGGGGCACTGAAGCTTTCTTT. Translation gives CSARATGGTEAFF.

This clonotype occurred a few times. The rearrangement links TRBV4-2 to TRBJ1-2; D is ambiguous. CDR1 and CDR2 (germline): LGHNA, YNFKEQ. The CDR3 has 13 amino acids. Trimming shortened V by 0 bases and J by 8 bases, and 10 bases separated the two germline ends. CDR3 sequence reads: CASSQDAGLGYTF. CDR3 sequence (DNA): TGTGCCAGCAGCCAAGATGCGGGGTTAGGCTACACCTTC.

This clonotype was counted a single time. The chain links TRBV14 to TRBJ1-2; TRBD1 might be the D (5 bases). The CDR3 runs to 13 residues. Looked up from germline, CDR1 is SGHDN and CDR2 is FVKESK. Between the trimmed V and J ends, which lost 2 bases and 3 bases, there was a span of 7 bases. Here the CDR3 DNA reads TGTGCCAGCAGCCAACAGGGATACTATGGCTACACCTTC. Its translation: CASSQQGYYGYTF.

The chain recombines TRBV20-1 with TRBJ1-2; D perhaps matches TRBD1 (5 bases). This CDR3 is 14 amino acids long. Germline CDR1 is DFQATT and CDR2 is SNEGSKA (reference sequence). V lost 3 bases, J lost 2 bases, and 13 bases lay in between. CDR3 residues: CSASYGAVNYGYTF. DNA for the CDR3: TGCAGTGCTAGTTACGGGGCAGTAAACTATGGCTACACCTTC.

The V and J genes are TRBV15 and TRBJ2-7; D possibly corresponds to TRBD1 (6 bases). The V and J ends lost 3 bases and 12 bases respectively, with 21 bases between them. The CDR3 is 14 amino acids. Per the germline V gene, CDR1 is LNHNV and CDR2 is YYDKDF (reference sequence). The CDR3: CATSRSGTSAPLYF. The DNA of the CDR3 is TGTGCCACCAGCAGGTCTGGGACATCAGCCCCCCTGTACTTC.

The genes are TRBV4-1 and TRBJ2-1, with D possibly called TRBD1 or TRBD2 (5 bases each). CDR3 size: 16 residues. V was trimmed by 2 bases and J by 8 bases, leaving 19 bases between them. Germline CDR1 is MGHRA and CDR2 is YSYEKL. CDR3 in DNA: TGCGCCAGCAGCCAAATAGTGGGACCCACATGGGATGAGCAGTTCTTC. Residues: CASSQIVGPTWDEQFF.

The V gene is TRBV29-1, the J gene TRBJ2-3, with no clear D. Trimming took 4 bases from V and 2 from J, leaving 10 bases between them. The CDR3 extends over 13 amino acids. The germline V gene has CDR1 SQVTM and CDR2 ANQGSEA. The CDR3 protein is CSVGSVYTDTQYF. The CDR3 nucleotides are TGCAGCGTTGGGTCCGTATACACAGATACGCAGTATTTT.

The chain uses TRBV6-6 and TRBJ2-1; possibly TRBD2 for D (5 bases). The CDR3 consists of 15 residues. Per germline, CDR1 MNHNY and CDR2 SVGAGI (reference sequence). V was pared by 7 bases and J by 3 bases, with 16 bases between. CDR3 sequence: CASTVGVLFYNEQFF. The CDR3, as DNA: TGTGCCAGCACGGTCGGGGTCCTATTCTACAATGAGCAGTTCTTC.

The chain links TRBV20-1 to TRBJ2-5, with D perhaps matching TRBD2 (5 bases). V was shortened by 3 bases and J by 3 bases, with 11 bases between the two germline ends. There are 13 residues in the CDR3. Looked up from germline, CDR1 is DFQATT and CDR2 is SNEGSKA (reference sequence). The CDR3: CSASMVSEETQYF. CDR3 DNA sequence: TGCAGTGCTAGTATGGTTAGCGAAGAGACCCAGTACTTC.

V is TRBV4-1 and J is TRBJ1-3; D unresolved. The V and J ends lost 1 base and 6 bases respectively, with 10 bases between them. The CDR3 is 14 residues long. Germline V CDR1 and CDR2: MGHRA, YSYEKL. The CDR3 sequence: CASSQGFLENTIYF. DNA for the CDR3: TGCGCCAGCAGCCAAGGTTTCCTTGAAAACACCATATATTTT.

The chain joins TRBV28 to TRBJ1-5; the D is unclear. The length of the CDR3 is 12 residues. CDR1 and CDR2 (germline): MDHEN, SYDVKM. Trimming stripped 4 bases from V and 7 bases from J, with 8 bases between. This chain's CDR3 is CASSSRAQPQHF. The CDR3 DNA reads TGTGCCAGCAGTTCCCGCGCCCAGCCCCAGCATTTT. Supplemented by reference TRBV28 and TRBJ1-5, the full variable domain reads DVKVTQSSRYLVKRTGEKVFLECVQDMDHENMFWYRQDPGLGLRLIYFSYDVKMKEKGDIPEGYSVSREKKERFSLILESASTNQTSMYLCASSSRAQPQHFGDGTRLSIL.

In DNA form, the CDR3 reads TGTGCCAGCAGCTTAGAACGTCTACAAGAGACCCAGTACTTC. Its protein product is CASSLERLQETQYF. This sequence joins TRBV11-2 and TRBJ2-5; D not certain. With 0 bases removed from V and 2 bases from J, the gap between germline ends came to 7 bases. Per germline, CDR1 SGHAT and CDR2 FQNNGV. The CDR3 loop spans 14 amino acids.

This clonotype was recorded only once. This chain connects TRBV5-6 to TRBJ2-2, with TRBD2 identical over 7 bases. This CDR3 has 16 amino acids. Germline CDR1 is SGHDT and CDR2 is YYEEEE. V was pared by 0 bases and J by 1 base, with 3 bases of the junction left unmatched. The CDR3 loop is CASSLDGGRNTGELFF. The DNA for the CDR3 is TGTGCCAGCAGCTTGGATGGCGGGAGGAACACCGGGGAGCTGTTTTTT.

The V call is TRBV7-3, the J call TRBJ2-5; weak D call: TRBD2 (6 bases). CDR1 is SGHTA, CDR2 FQGTGA, per germline. V was trimmed by 1 base and J by 5 bases, leaving 14 bases between them. The CDR3 consists of 15 residues. DNA of the CDR3: TGTGCCAGCAGCTTAAGTACTAGCTTGGGCGAGACCCAGTACTTC. This codes for CASSLSTSLGETQYF.

The chain links TRBV18 to TRBJ1-2; D gene ambiguous. This CDR3 is 14 amino acids long. CDR1 and CDR2 (germline): KGHSH, LQKENI. The germline V and J ends were trimmed by 0 bases and 4 bases, with 9 bases remaining between them. As DNA, the CDR3 is TGTGCCAGCTCACCACCGACGACCTTCTATGGCTACACCTTC. It specifies CASSPPTTFYGYTF.

The rearrangement links TRBV5-4 to TRBJ2-5; D unclear. This CDR3 spans 12 amino acids. Germline V CDR1 and CDR2: SGHNT, YYREEE (reference sequence). Trimming pared 2 bases from V and 5 bases from J, leaving 7 bases between. Here the CDR3 reads CASSLNAETQYF. CDR3 coding DNA: TGTGCCAGCAGCTTAAACGCGGAGACCCAGTACTTC.

This chain connects TRBV29-1 to TRBJ2-7; D gene uncertain. This CDR3 is built from 12 residues. The V end lost 4 bases, the J end lost 0 bases, and 7 bases lay between the germline ends. CDR1 is SQVTM, CDR2 ANQGSEA, per germline. CDR3 protein: CSVGSPSYEQYF. The CDR3 DNA reads TGCAGCGTTGGGTCTCCCTCCTACGAGCAGTACTTC.

V usage is TRBV2 and J usage is TRBJ2-7; TRBD1 matches 7 bases. V lost 6 bases, J lost 6 bases, and 5 bases stayed unmatched. Germline values: CDR1 SNHLY, CDR2 FYNNEI. The CDR3 consists of 12 residues. CDR3 nucleotides: TGTGCCAGCAGCCCACAGGGGTTCGAGCAGTACTTC. Translating it yields CASSPQGFEQYF.

This chain uses TRBV4-1 with TRBJ2-3, with D perhaps matching TRBD2 (6 bases). CDR3 length: 18 residues. In germline, CDR1 is MGHRA, CDR2 YSYEKL. Trimming removed 2 bases at V and 0 bases at J, with 18 bases between. The CDR3 sequence: CASSQFPETSRSTDTQYF. For the CDR3, the DNA is TGCGCCAGCAGCCAATTCCCCGAGACTAGTCGAAGCACAGATACGCAGTATTTT.

The chain combines TRBV5-1 with TRBJ2-1, with D perhaps matching TRBD2 (6 bases). V was clipped by 8 bases and J by 1 base, with 13 bases between them. The CDR3 sequence is 14 residues long. Germline V gene lookup returns CDR1 SGHRS and CDR2 YFSETQ. The CDR3 is CASGSGESYNEQFF. CDR3 bases: TGCGCCAGTGGGTCGGGGGAGTCCTACAATGAGCAGTTCTTC.

The chain recombines TRBV9 with TRBJ1-1, with D maybe TRBD1 (6 bases). Deletions cut 0 bases from V and 8 bases from J, with 11 bases between. The CDR3 spans 13 residues. Germline CDR1 and CDR2: SGDLS and YYNGEE. The CDR3 nucleotides are TGTGCCAGCAGCGTAGCTACAGGGTCAGAAGCTTTCTTT. It specifies CASSVATGSEAFF.

The V call is TRBV20-1, the J call TRBJ1-1; D unclear. Between the trimmed V and J ends, which lost 6 bases and 7 bases, there was a span of 15 bases. The germline gives CDR1 DFQATT, CDR2 SNEGSKA (reference sequence). The CDR3 consists of 12 residues. CDR3 in DNA: TGCAGTGCCAGTAGGGCTCTGGGTGAAGCTTTCTTT. This codes for CSASRALGEAFF.

This chain uses TRBV20-1 with TRBJ1-5, with 7 positions matching TRBD1. Trimming cost V 5 bases and J 5 bases; bases outside gene matches: 3. This CDR3 is built from 12 residues. Germline CDR1 and CDR2: DFQATT and SNEGSKA (reference sequence). The CDR3 DNA follows: TGCAGTGCTGTTACAGGGGATCAGCCCCAGCATTTT. Its translation is CSAVTGDQPQHF.

The chain couples TRBV11-2 to TRBJ2-3; the D is unclear. The CDR3 runs to 13 residues. CDR1 is SGHAT and CDR2 is FQNNGV in the germline V gene. V shed 4 bases and J shed 9 bases, with 14 bases lying between them. The CDR3 reads CASSSVEVWTQYF. CDR3 nucleotides: TGTGCCAGCAGCTCTGTCGAGGTTTGGACGCAGTATTTT. Together with reference TRBV11-2 and TRBJ2-3, the CDR3 gives the full variable domain: EAGVAQSPRYKIIEKRQSVAFWCNPISGHATLYWYQQILGQGPKLLIQFQNNGVVDDSQLPKDRFSAERLKGVDSTLKIQPAKLEDSAVYLCASSSVEVWTQYFGPGTRLTVL.

The chain recombines TRBV21-1 with TRBJ2-1. TRBV21-1 is assigned pseudogene status. CDR3 length equals 15 residues. The CDR3 protein is CASSKASIRGVEQFF. CDR3 bases: TGTGCCAGCAGCAAGGCCAGTATCAGAGGTGTTGAGCAGTTCTTC.

The V gene is TRBV12-3 or TRBV12-4, the J gene TRBJ2-7; D is ambiguous. V lost 5 bases, J lost 2 bases, and 4 bases lay in between. CDR3 length: 11 amino acids. The CDR3 loop reads CASSTAYEQYF. CDR3 nucleotides: TGTGCCAGCAGTACCGCCTACGAGCAGTACTTC.